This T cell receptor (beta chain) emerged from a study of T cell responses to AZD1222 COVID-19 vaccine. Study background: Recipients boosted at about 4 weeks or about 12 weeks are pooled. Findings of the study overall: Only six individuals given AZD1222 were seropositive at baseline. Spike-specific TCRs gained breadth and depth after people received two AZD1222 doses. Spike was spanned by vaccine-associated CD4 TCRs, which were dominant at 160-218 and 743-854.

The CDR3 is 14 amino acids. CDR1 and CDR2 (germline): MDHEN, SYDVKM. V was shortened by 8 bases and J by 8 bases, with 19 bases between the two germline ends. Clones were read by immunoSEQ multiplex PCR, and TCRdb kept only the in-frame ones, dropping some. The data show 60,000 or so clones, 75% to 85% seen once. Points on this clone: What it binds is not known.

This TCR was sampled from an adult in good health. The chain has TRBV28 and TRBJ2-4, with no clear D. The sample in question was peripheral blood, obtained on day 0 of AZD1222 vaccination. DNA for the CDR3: TGTGCCAGCTGCCAGACGGGCGCGCGAGACATTCAGTACTTC. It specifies CASCQTGARDIQYF.